This is a list of T cell receptor beta chains from one sample in a study of STAT5B mutations in CD4+ large granular lymphocyte leukemia. Assay: immunoSEQ multiplex PCR; the TCRdb copy retains only in-frame clones and omits some. The repertoire has approximately 32,000 clones, around 72% of them found once; the top ten carry less than 2.5%. Sequencing used CD4+ T cells from blood buffy coats. The receptors come from a human donor in good health. Each CDR3 is given with its conserved first and last residue. A D gene is named only where the DNA matches it firmly. Size is omitted from some rows. Given values are once, few, many or a class for expanded clones.

V	size	D	J	length	DNA	CDR3
TRBV2	-	-	TRBJ2-5	13	TGTGCCAGTAAGGGACTGGACCAAGAGACCCAGTACTTC	CASKGLDQETQYF
TRBV5-1	-	TRBD1	TRBJ1-2	15	TGCGCCAGTTTTCCCGGGACAGGGGATTCCTATGGCTACACCTTC	CASFPGTGDSYGYTF
TRBV5-1	once	TRBD2	TRBJ2-3	16	TGCGCCAGCAGACCTGGGACTAGCGGGGGAACAGATACGCAGTATTTT	CASRPGTSGGTDTQYF
TRBV5-1	-	-	TRBJ1-2	15	TGCGCCAGCAGCTTGGACGGGGGGGTAAGCTATGGCTACACCTTC	CASSLDGGVSYGYTF
TRBV4-3	once	-	TRBJ2-1	18	TGCGCCAGCAGCCAAGAGGCCGCCGGAGGACAGATACACAATGAGCAGTTCTTC	CASSQEAAGGQIHNEQFF
TRBV4-2	-	TRBD1	TRBJ2-3	17	TGTGCCAGCAGCCCAGGCCTCGGGACAGAATGGACAGATACGCAGTATTTT	CASSPGLGTEWTDTQYF
TRBV28	-	-	TRBJ1-2	15	TGTGCCAGCAGGGCCCGCGGGGGAGCTAACTATGGCTACACCTTC	CASRARGGANYGYTF
TRBV19	once	-	TRBJ1-5	16	TGTGCCAGTAGTAAAGGACTCGGCGGGGGCAATCAGCCCCAGCATTTT	CASSKGLGGGNQPQHF
TRBV5-1	-	-	TRBJ1-2	14	TGCGCCAGCAGCTTGGAGTTGAGTAACTATGGCTACACCTTC	CASSLELSNYGYTF
TRBV7-9	-	-	TRBJ1-1	14	TGTGCCAGCAGCTTACGGCAGGGCCGAACTGAAGCTTTCTTT	CASSLRQGRTEAFF
TRBV18	-	-	TRBJ2-3	11	TGTGCCAGCTCACGTGCAGATACGCAGTATTTT	CASSRADTQYF
TRBV7-2	-	-	TRBJ2-3	13	TGTGCCAGCAGTTCACGACAGACAGAGACGCAGTATTTT	CASSSRQTETQYF
TRBV7-8	-	-	TRBJ1-4	16	TGTGCCAGCAGCTTCCCCGGTCTTTCGGGGGCAGGGAAACTGTTTTTT	CASSFPGLSGAGKLFF
TRBV29-1	-	TRBD1	TRBJ1-2	12	TGCAGCGCCGGACAGGTCGCCTATGGCTACACCTTC	CSAGQVAYGYTF
TRBV9	-	TRBD2	TRBJ2-2	16	TGTGCCAGCAGCACCACTAGCGGGGGATACACCGGGGAGCTGTTTTTT	CASSTTSGGYTGELFF
TRBV19	-	-	TRBJ1-2	13	TGTGCCAGTACCCCTGGCAGCCACTATGGCTACACCTTC	CASTPGSHYGYTF
TRBV10-3	-	-	TRBJ1-6	14	TGTGCCATCAGTGAGGAGGGGGTGGTGAGGGCCCTCCACTTT	CAISEEGVVRALHF
TRBV6-4	once	-	TRBJ1-3	13	TGTGCCAGCAGTGGTGATTCTGGAAACACCATATATTTT	CASSGDSGNTIYF
TRBV9	few	TRBD1	TRBJ2-2	16	TGTGCCAGCAGCACCACCGGGACAGGGAGGCCCGGGGAGCTGTTTTTT	CASSTTGTGRPGELFF
TRBV5-4	-	-	TRBJ2-2	16	TGTGCCAGCAGCCCGGTGAGGAGGACGGACACCGGGGAGCTGTTTTTT	CASSPVRRTDTGELFF
TRBV19	once	TRBD1	TRBJ2-6	18	TGTGCCAGTAGTACGACGAGGACGACAGGGATGGGGGCCAACGTCCTGACTTTC	CASSTTRTTGMGANVLTF
TRBV29-1	-	-	TRBJ2-1	14	TGCAGCGTCCAGGGACGGCTCCTTTACAATGAGCAGTTCTTC	CSVQGRLLYNEQFF
TRBV5-4	-	TRBD2	TRBJ2-4	17	TGTGCCAGCAGCAGACTAGCGGGGGTGCTAGCCAAAAACATTCAGTACTTC	CASSRLAGVLAKNIQYF
TRBV14	few	-	TRBJ1-2	12	TGTGCCAGCAGCCAAGACCGGCTGAGCTACACCTTC	CASSQDRLSYTF
TRBV19	-	TRBD1	TRBJ1-5	16	TGTGCCAGTAGTACGGGGGGACAGGTCCCCAATCAGCCCCAGCATTTT	CASSTGGQVPNQPQHF
TRBV7-2	-	TRBD1	TRBJ2-7	13	TGTGCCAGCAGCCGGACAGGGGCCTACGAGCAGTACTTC	CASSRTGAYEQYF
TRBV5-1	-	TRBD1	TRBJ2-7	14	TGCGCCAGCAGCGTGGGACAGGGACCCACCGAGCAGTACTTC	CASSVGQGPTEQYF
TRBV10-3	-	TRBD1	TRBJ1-2	14	TGTGCCACCTTTAGAGGCCAGGGGGCGCATGGCTACACCTTC	CATFRGQGAHGYTF
TRBV30	few	-	TRBJ1-1	13	TGTGCCTGGGGTTCGGGGCGGAACACTGAAGCTTTCTTT	CAWGSGRNTEAFF
TRBV5-1	few	-	TRBJ1-2	12	TGCGCCAGCAGTGGGGTTGGGGATGGCTACACCTTC	CASSGVGDGYTF
TRBV5-6	-	-	TRBJ1-3	17	TGTGCCAGCAGCTTGAGGGTAACCGGGCACTCTGGAAACACCATATATTTT	CASSLRVTGHSGNTIYF
TRBV7-8	-	-	TRBJ1-5	16	TGTGCCAGCAGCTCCAGACAGTCAAATAGCAATCAGCCCCAGCATTTT	CASSSRQSNSNQPQHF
TRBV6-5	-	-	TRBJ1-3	14	TGTGCCAGCAAACAAGTAGACTCTGGAAACACCATATATTTT	CASKQVDSGNTIYF
TRBV5-8	-	TRBD2	TRBJ2-3	15	TGTGCCAGCAGCTTGGTGGGGACTAGCGCGGATACGCAGTATTTT	CASSLVGTSADTQYF
TRBV4-3	-	TRBD2	TRBJ2-5	15	TGCGCCAGCAGCCAAGACAGCGGGGGTGCGGAGACCCAGTACTTC	CASSQDSGGAETQYF
TRBV7-6	once	-	TRBJ2-2	16	TGTGCCAGCAGCTTAGCGAGGGGTCGTGGCACCGGGGAGCTGTTTTTT	CASSLARGRGTGELFF
TRBV10-1	few	-	TRBJ1-1	13	TGCGCCAGCAGTGAGTACAGGAACACTGAAGCTTTCTTT	CASSEYRNTEAFF
TRBV6-5	-	-	TRBJ2-2	14	TGTGCCAGCAGTGACCGGGGGCGATCCGGGGAGCTGTTTTTT	CASSDRGRSGELFF
TRBV6-5	-	-	TRBJ1-1	12	TGTGCCACCGGCGTGAGACAGCGTGTGACTTTCTTT	CATGVRQRVTFF
TRBV10-2	-	-	TRBJ1-1	13	TGCGCCACACTGAATACAGTCCAGGGTAAAGCTTTCTTT	CATLNTVQGKAFF
TRBV10-3	-	-	TRBJ1-3	15	TGTGCCATCAGTGAGCCCCAACCCCTTGGAAACACCATATATTTT	CAISEPQPLGNTIYF
TRBV6-6	-	-	TRBJ2-5	14	TGTGCCAGCAGCCCCTCTGCGGTTCGGGAGACCCAGTACTTC	CASSPSAVRETQYF
TRBV13	-	TRBD2	TRBJ2-1	13	TGTGCCAGCAGCACGCACGCGGGGGGCGAGCAGTTCTTC	CASSTHAGGEQFF
TRBV5-6	once	-	TRBJ1-5	15	TGTGCCAGCAGCTTACAGGGTGTTGGCAATCAGCCCCAGCATTTT	CASSLQGVGNQPQHF
TRBV6-1	-	TRBD2	TRBJ2-1	14	TGTGCCAGCAGGCTTAGCGGGGGGGCCAATGAGCAGTTCTTC	CASRLSGGANEQFF
TRBV15	-	TRBD1	TRBJ2-1	15	TGTGCCACCAGCGCGGGACAGGGCCCCTACAATGAGCAGTTCTTC	CATSAGQGPYNEQFF
TRBV7-2	-	-	TRBJ1-5	12	TGTGCCAGCAGCTTCAACGGTCAGCCCCAGCATTTT	CASSFNGQPQHF
TRBV28	once	TRBD1	TRBJ1-1	13	TGTGCCAGCAAGCGGACAGGGGACACTGAAGCTTTCTTT	CASKRTGDTEAFF
TRBV19	-	-	TRBJ1-2	12	TGTGCCAGTAGCCGGGTCGACTATGGCTACACCTTC	CASSRVDYGYTF
TRBV5-4	-	TRBD1	TRBJ1-4	15	TGTGCCAGCAGCGACCCGGGACAGGGGGGGGAAAAACTGTTTTTT	CASSDPGQGGEKLFF
TRBV7-2	-	TRBD2	TRBJ2-3	15	TGTGCCAGCAGCTTAGAGCGGGGGGGCCAAGATACGCAGTATTTT	CASSLERGGQDTQYF
TRBV27	-	TRBD1	TRBJ2-5	14	TGTGCCAGCAAACCGGGACAGTACCAAGAGACCCAGTACTTC	CASKPGQYQETQYF
TRBV28	-	TRBD1	TRBJ2-7	14	TGTGCCAGCAAAGAACAACGGGACAGCTACGAGCAGTACTTC	CASKEQRDSYEQYF